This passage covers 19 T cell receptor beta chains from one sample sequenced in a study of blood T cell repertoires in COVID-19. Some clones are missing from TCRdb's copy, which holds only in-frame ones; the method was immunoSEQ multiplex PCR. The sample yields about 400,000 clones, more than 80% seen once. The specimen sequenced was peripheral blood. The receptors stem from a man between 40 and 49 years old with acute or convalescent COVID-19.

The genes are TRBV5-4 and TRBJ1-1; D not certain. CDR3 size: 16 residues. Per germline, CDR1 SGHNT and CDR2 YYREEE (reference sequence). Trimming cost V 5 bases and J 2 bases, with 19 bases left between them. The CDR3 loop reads CASSSSYNRDNTEAFF. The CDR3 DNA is TGTGCCAGCAGTTCCTCTTATAACAGAGATAACACTGAAGCTTTCTTT.

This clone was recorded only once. The CDR3 bases are TGTGCCAGCAGTGTAGGAGGGTTAAGCTCTGGAAACACCATATATTTT. It yields the protein CASSVGGLSSGNTIYF. This chain joins TRBV6-1 and TRBJ1-3; D is undetermined. The V gene lost 4 bases and the J gene lost 0 bases, with 13 bases spanning the gap. The V gene's germline CDR1 is MNHNS and CDR2 SASEGT. There are 16 residues in the CDR3.

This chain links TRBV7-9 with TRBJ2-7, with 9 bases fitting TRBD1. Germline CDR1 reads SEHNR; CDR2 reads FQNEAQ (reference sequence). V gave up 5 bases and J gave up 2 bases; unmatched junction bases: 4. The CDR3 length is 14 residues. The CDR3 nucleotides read TGTGCCAGCAGCCCCCGGGACAGGGCCTACGAGCAGTACTTC. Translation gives CASSPRDRAYEQYF.

CDR3 DNA: TGTGCCAGCAGCCCGCTCTTGCGGGAGCAAGAGACCCAGTACTTC. It codes for CASSPLLREQETQYF. This chain links TRBV27 with TRBJ2-5; TRBD2 matches 7 bases. CDR3 length: 15 residues. Per the germline V gene, CDR1 is MNHEY and CDR2 is SMNVEV (reference sequence). Trimming cost V 6 bases and J 2 bases; bases outside gene matches: 9.

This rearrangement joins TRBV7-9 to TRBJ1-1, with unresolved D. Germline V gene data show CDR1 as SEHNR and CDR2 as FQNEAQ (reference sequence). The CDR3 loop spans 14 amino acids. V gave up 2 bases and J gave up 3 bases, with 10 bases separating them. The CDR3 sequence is CASSLLARYTEAFF. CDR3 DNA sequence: TGTGCCAGCAGCTTATTGGCTAGGTACACTGAAGCTTTCTTT.

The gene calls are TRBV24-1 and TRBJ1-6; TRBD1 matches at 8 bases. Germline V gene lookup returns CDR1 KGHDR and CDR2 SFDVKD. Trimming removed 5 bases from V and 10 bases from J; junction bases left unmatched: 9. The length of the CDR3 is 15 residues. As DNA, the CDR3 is TGTGCCACCAGTGCACTGGGACAGGAGGGCTCACCCCTCCACTTT. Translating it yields CATSALGQEGSPLHF.

The CDR3 nucleotides read TGTGCCAGCAGCTTGTTTGTGAGGGACACTGAAGCTTTCTTT. Protein: CASSLFVRDTEAFF. This chain links TRBV5-5 with TRBJ1-1; no firm D call. The germline V gene encodes CDR1 SGHKS and CDR2 YYEKEE (reference sequence). Trimming shortened V by 1 base and J by 3 bases, and 10 bases separated the two germline ends. The CDR3 covers 14 residues.

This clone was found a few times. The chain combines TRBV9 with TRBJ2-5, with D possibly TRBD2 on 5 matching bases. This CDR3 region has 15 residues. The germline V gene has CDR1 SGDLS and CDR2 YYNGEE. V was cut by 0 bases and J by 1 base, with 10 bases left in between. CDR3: CASSVGAVSQETQYF. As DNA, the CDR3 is TGTGCCAGCAGCGTAGGAGCGGTGAGCCAAGAGACCCAGTACTTC.

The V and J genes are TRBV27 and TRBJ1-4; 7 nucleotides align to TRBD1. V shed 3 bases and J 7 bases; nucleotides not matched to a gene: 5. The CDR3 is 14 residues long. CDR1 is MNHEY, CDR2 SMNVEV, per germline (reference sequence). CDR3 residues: CASSFEGAREKLFF. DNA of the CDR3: TGTGCCAGCAGTTTTGAGGGGGCACGTGAAAAACTGTTTTTT.

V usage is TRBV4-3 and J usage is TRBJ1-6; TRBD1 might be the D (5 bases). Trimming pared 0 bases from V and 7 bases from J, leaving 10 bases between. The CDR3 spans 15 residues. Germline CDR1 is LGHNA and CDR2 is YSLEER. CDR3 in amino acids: CASSQDRQNNSPLHF. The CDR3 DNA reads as TGCGCCAGCAGCCAAGATAGACAGAACAATTCACCCCTCCACTTT.

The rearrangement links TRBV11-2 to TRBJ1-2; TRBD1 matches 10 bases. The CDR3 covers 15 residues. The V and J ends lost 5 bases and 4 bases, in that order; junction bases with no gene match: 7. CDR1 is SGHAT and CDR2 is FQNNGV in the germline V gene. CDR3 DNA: TGTGCCAGCAGCCCAAGGACAGGGGGGGCCTATGGCTACACCTTC. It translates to CASSPRTGGAYGYTF.

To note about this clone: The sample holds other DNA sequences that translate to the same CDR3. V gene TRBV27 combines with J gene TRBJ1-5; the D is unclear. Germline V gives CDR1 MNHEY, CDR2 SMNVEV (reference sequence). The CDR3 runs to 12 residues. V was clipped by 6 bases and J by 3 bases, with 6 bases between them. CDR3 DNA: TGTGCCAGCAGCAGGCCCAATCAGCCCCAGCATTTT. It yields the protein CASSRPNQPQHF.

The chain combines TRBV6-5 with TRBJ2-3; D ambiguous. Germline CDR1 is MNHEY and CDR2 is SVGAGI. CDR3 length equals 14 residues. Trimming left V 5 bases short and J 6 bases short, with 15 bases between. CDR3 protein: CASSRQRRPDTQYF. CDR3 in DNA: TGTGCCAGCAGTCGTCAGAGGCGACCGGATACGCAGTATTTT.

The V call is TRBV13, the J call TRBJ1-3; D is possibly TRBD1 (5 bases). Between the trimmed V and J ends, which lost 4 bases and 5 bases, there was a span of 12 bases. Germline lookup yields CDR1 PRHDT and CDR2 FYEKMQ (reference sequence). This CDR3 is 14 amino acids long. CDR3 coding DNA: TGTGCCAGCAGCTATCAGGGTTTTCGAAACACCATATATTTT. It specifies CASSYQGFRNTIYF.

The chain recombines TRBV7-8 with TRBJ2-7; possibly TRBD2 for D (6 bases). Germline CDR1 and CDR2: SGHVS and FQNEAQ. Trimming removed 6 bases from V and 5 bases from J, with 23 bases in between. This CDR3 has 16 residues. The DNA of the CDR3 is TGTGCCAGCAGTTCGTCCGGGTGGACCTGGGGGGACGAGCAGTACTTC. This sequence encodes CASSSSGWTWGDEQYF.

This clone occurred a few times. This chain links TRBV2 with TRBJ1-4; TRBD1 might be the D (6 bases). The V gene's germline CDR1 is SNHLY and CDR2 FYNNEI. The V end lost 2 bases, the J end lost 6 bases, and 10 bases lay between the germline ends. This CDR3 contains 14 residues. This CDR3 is CASSEQGSYEKLFF. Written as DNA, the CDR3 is TGTGCCAGCAGTGAACAGGGGAGTTATGAAAAACTGTTTTTT.

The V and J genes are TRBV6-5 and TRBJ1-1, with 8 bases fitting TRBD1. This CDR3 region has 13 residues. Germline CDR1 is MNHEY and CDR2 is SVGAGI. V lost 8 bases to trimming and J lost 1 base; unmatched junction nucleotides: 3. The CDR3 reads CASWDRRNTEAFF. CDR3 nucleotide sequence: TGTGCCAGCTGGGACAGGAGGAACACTGAAGCTTTCTTT.

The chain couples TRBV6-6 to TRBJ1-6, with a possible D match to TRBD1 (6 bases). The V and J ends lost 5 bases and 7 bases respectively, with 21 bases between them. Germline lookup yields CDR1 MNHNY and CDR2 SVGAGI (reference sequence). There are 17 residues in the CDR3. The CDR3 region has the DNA TGTGCCAGCAGTCCCGGGGAGTGGACAGTTTGGAATTCACCCCTCCACTTT. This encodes CASSPGEWTVWNSPLHF.

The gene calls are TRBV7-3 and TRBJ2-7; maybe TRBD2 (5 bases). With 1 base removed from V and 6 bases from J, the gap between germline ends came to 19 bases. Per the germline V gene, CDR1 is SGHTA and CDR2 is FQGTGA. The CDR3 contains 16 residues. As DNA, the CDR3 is TGTGCCAGCAGCTTAAATTCCGGCCTACGGGGTTCCGAGCAGTACTTC. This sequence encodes CASSLNSGLRGSEQYF.